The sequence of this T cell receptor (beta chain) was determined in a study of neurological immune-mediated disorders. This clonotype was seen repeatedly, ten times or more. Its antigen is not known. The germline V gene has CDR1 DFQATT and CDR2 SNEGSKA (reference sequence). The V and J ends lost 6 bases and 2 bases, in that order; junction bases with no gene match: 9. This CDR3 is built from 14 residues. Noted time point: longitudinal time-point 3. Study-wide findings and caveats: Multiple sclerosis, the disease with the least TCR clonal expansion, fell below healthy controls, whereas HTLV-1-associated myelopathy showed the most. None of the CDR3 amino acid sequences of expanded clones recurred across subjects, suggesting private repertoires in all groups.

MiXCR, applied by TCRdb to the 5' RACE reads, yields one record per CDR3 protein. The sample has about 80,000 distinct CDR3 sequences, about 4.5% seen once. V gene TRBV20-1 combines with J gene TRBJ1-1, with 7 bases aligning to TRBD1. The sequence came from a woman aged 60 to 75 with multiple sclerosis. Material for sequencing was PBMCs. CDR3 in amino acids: CSARDSVYNTEAFF. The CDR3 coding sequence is TGCAGTGCACGGGACAGCGTTTACAACACTGAAGCTTTCTTT.